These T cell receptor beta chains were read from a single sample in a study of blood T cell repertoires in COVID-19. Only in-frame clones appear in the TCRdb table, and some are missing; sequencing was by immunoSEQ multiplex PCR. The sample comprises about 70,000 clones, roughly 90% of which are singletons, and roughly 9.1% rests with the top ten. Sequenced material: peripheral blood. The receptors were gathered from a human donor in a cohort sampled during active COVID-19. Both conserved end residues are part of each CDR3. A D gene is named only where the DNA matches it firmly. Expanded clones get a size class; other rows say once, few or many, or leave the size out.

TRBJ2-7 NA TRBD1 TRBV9 TGTGCCAGCAGCGTGTCCGGGACAGCGCGCAACGAGCAGTACTTC CASSVSGTARNEQYF
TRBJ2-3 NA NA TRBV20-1 TGCAGTGCTAGGGGGGGGCTTGGTTATTTT CSARGGLGYF
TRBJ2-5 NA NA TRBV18 TGTGCCAGCTCACCATACGGACAGCCGGAGACCCAGTACTTC CASSPYGQPETQYF
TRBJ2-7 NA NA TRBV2 TGTGCCAGCAGCCGGGATCGAGCCGAGCAGTACTTC CASSRDRAEQYF
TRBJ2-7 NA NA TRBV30 TGTGCCTGGAGTATTCACCGCTACTACGAGCAGTACTTC CAWSIHRYYEQYF
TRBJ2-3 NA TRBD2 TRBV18 TGTGCCAGCTCACCCCAGACTAGCGGGAGTGGCACAGATACGCAGTATTTT CASSPQTSGSGTDTQYF
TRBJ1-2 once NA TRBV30 TGTGCCTGGGTCCGGGACACCCCCTATGGCTACACCTTC CAWVRDTPYGYTF
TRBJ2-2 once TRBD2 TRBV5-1 TGCGCCTGGCGGCGGGAGGCGAACACCGGGGAGCTGTTTTTT CAWRREANTGELFF
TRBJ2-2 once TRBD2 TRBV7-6 TGTGCCAGCAGCTTAGTGGCTAGCGGAGCCGGGGAGCTGTTTTTT CASSLVASGAGELFF
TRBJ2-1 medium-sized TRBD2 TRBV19 TGTGCCAGTAGTCCGAAGCGGGAGGGTATGGATGAGCAGTTCTTC CASSPKREGMDEQFF
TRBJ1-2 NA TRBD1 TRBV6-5 TGTGCCAGCAGTTATGACAGGGGGCTAGGTGGCTACACCTTC CASSYDRGLGGYTF
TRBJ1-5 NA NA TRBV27 TGTGCCAGCAGTCTCCTCCGGGGCAATCAGCCCCAGCATTTT CASSLLRGNQPQHF
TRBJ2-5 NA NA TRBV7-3 TGTGCCAGCAGCCTCGGGACTTACCAAGAGACCCAGTACTTC CASSLGTYQETQYF
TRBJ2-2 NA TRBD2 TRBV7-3 TGTGCCAGCAGCTCCTCAGGGCGGGGGATCACCGGGGAGCTGTTTTTT CASSSSGRGITGELFF
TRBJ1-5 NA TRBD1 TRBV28 TGTGCCAGCAGTGTCAGGGGGCGAGGCAATCAGCCCCAGCATTTT CASSVRGRGNQPQHF
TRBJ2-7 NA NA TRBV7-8 TGTGCCAGCAGCTTAAGTAGCGGCTACGAGCAGTACTTC CASSLSSGYEQYF
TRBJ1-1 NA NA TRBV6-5 TGTGCCAGCAACCGGGGGTCAGGTGAAGCTTTCTTT CASNRGSGEAFF
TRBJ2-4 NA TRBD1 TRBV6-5 TGTGCCAGCAGGACAGGGGGCGGGGAAGGACGGATTCAGTACTTC CASRTGGGEGRIQYF
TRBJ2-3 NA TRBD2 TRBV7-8 TGTGCCAGCAACAACGCGGGAGCCTCCGGAGATACGCAGTATTTT CASNNAGASGDTQYF
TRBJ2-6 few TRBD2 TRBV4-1 TGCGCCAGCAGCCAAGCAGCGGGAGTCGGTGGGGCCAACGTCCTGACTTTC CASSQAAGVGGANVLTF
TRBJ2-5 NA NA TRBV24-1 TGTGCCACCGTAGTTACAGGGAGCACAGAGACCCAGTACTTC CATVVTGSTETQYF
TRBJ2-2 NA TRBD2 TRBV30 TGTGCCTGGAGTCTCGGGAGGGACACCGGGGAGCTGTTTTTT CAWSLGRDTGELFF
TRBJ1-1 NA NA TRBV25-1 TGTGCCAGCAGTGAATATAACTCAGGGGCTGAAGCTTTCTTT CASSEYNSGAEAFF
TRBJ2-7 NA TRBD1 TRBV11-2 TGTGCCAGCAGCTTAGCGGGGACAGGGGTCTACGAGCAGTACTTC CASSLAGTGVYEQYF
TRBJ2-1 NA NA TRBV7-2 TGTGCCAGCAGCCCTTCCGTTGTGGCGGGCGCCTCAAGGGAGCAGTTCTTC CASSPSVVAGASREQFF
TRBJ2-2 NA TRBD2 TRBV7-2 TGTGCCAGCAGCTCGACTAGCGGGATTATCAACACCGGGGAGCTGTTTTTT CASSSTSGIINTGELFF
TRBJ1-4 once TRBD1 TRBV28 TGTGCCAGCAGTCCCAACCCCGGCAGGGGGCCTAATGAAAAACTGTTTTTT CASSPNPGRGPNEKLFF
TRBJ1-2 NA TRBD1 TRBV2 TGTGCCAGCAGTGAAGTCCACCGGGACAGGACTAACTATGGCTACACCTTC CASSEVHRDRTNYGYTF
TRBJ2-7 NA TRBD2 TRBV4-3 TGCGCCAGCAGCCAGGGACTAGCGTCTACGGGGCAGTACTTC CASSQGLASTGQYF
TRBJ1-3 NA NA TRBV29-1 TGCAGCGTTGAAGATGGGAACAGGGAAATGCACGGAAACACCATATATTTT CSVEDGNREMHGNTIYF
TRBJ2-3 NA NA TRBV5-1 TGCGCCAGCAGAGGCGGACAGATAACAGATACGCAGTATTTT CASRGGQITDTQYF
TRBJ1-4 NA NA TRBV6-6 TGTGCCAGCAGCCAGGGACACGGTAATGAAAAACTGTTTTTT CASSQGHGNEKLFF
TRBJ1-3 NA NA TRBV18 TGTGCCAGCTCACCGGTCAGGGCCTCCACCTCGGCTGGAAACACCATATATTTT CASSPVRASTSAGNTIYF
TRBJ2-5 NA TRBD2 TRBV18 TGTGCCAGCACCCGGGGGGGCGGAGAGACCCAGTACTTC CASTRGGGETQYF
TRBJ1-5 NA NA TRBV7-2 TGTGCCAGCAGCTTAAGAGGGCCCAGCAATCAGCCCCAGCATTTT CASSLRGPSNQPQHF
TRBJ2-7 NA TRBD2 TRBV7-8 TGTGCCAGCAGCTCCGGGAGACTAGCGGGAGCCTACGAGCAGTACTTC CASSSGRLAGAYEQYF
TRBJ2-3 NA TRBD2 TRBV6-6 TGTGCCAGCAGCTCTCCGGGACTAGCGGGAGGGCCCTCGAGGGCAGATACGCAGTATTTT CASSSPGLAGGPSRADTQYF
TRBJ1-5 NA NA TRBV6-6 TGTGCCAGCAGTTACTCGCTGGCAGGGATAGGCCAGCCCCAGCATTTT CASSYSLAGIGQPQHF
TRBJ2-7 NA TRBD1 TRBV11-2 TGTGCCAGCAGCTTAGTTGTGACAGGGACCTTTTACGAGCAGTACTTC CASSLVVTGTFYEQYF
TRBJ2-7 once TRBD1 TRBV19 TGTGCCAGTAGTACCCCCCGGGACAGAACTTACGAGCAGTACTTC CASSTPRDRTYEQYF
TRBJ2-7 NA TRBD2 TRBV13 TGTGCCAGCAGCTTATTCGCGGGGGGCCCCTACGAGCAGTACTTC CASSLFAGGPYEQYF
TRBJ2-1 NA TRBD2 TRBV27 TGTGCCAGCAGTCTTGACGCTAGCGGGGGGTACAATGAGCAGTTCTTC CASSLDASGGYNEQFF
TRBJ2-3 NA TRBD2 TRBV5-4 TGTGCCAGCAGCTTCCCTGGGACTAGCGGGAGGTCAGGGTATGTAGATACGCAGTATTTT CASSFPGTSGRSGYVDTQYF
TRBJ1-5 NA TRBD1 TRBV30 TGTGCCTGGGACAGGGGGCCTGCTTATAGCAATCAGCCCCAGCATTTT CAWDRGPAYSNQPQHF
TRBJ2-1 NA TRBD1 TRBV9 TGTGCCACTACCTCTGGGACAGACGGGAATGAGCAGTTCTTC CATTSGTDGNEQFF
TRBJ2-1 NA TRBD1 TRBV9 TGTGCCAGCAGCGTGACAGGGACGTCCAGTTTTGAGCAGTTCTTC CASSVTGTSSFEQFF
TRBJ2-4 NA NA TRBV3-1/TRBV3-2 TGTGCCAGCAGCCAAGCACACCGGGACATTCAGTACTTC CASSQAHRDIQYF
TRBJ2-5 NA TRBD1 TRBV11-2 TGTGCCAGCAGCCCTATCCGGGACAGTCAAGAGACCCAGTACTTC CASSPIRDSQETQYF
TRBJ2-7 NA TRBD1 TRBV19 TGTGCCAGTAGTCCCTACAGGGGACCCTACGAGCAGTACTTC CASSPYRGPYEQYF
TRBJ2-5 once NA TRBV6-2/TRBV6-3 TGTGTCAGCAGCCTGGGACTCCCCCAAGAGACCCAGTACTTC CVSSLGLPQETQYF
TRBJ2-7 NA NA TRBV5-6 TGTGCCAGCAGCTTGTGGAGGGGCGGGGAGCAGTACTTC CASSLWRGGEQYF
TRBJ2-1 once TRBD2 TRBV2 TGTGCCAGCAGTTCGCTAGCGGGAGTTTACTACAATGAGCAGTTCTTC CASSSLAGVYYNEQFF
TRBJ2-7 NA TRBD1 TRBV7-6 TGTGCCAGCAGCTTAACAGGGGGGCCTAGCGAGCAGTACTTC CASSLTGGPSEQYF
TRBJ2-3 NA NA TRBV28 TGTGCCAGCAGTTTAGCGGGAAGTAACACAGATACGCAGTATTTT CASSLAGSNTDTQYF
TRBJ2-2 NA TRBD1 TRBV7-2 TGTGCCAGCAGCTTAGGGCAGGGGGCAGACACCGGGGAGCTGTTTTTT CASSLGQGADTGELFF
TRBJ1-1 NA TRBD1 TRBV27 TGTGCCAGCAGTCTCGACCCGGACAGGGTGACTGAAGCTTTCTTT CASSLDPDRVTEAFF
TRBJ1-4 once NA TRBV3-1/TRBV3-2 TGTGCCAGCAGCCAAGGTGCGGGGGACCTGAACAAACTGTTTTTT CASSQGAGDLNKLFF
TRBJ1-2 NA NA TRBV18 TGTGCCAGCTCACCAACAGAAGGCCTCGATGGCTACACCTTC CASSPTEGLDGYTF